The rows below give T cell receptor beta chains drawn from one sample of a study of blood T cells in healthy people across ages. TCRdb re-analysed the 5' RACE reads in MiXCR, keeping a single row per CDR3 protein. The sample holds 910,000 or so distinct CDR3 sequences, just over 50% seen once. The sequencing input was blood. These receptors were collected from a woman aged 60 to 75 in good health. The CDR3 runs from the conserved cysteine through the conserved F or W. The D gene is left open where the match is weak. Clone size is shown for a subset of rows, as once, few, many or a class of expanded clone.

clone size	D gene	V gene	J gene	CDR3 DNA	CDR3 protein
.	.	TRBV5-6	TRBJ2-5	TGTGCCAGCAGTGAGGAAGTGGGAGGTTGGGAGACCCAGTACTTC	CASSEEVGGWETQYF
.	.	TRBV20-1	TRBJ1-5	TGCAGTGCTAGCCAATATAGCAATCAGCCCCAGCATTTT	CSASQYSNQPQHF
.	TRBD1	TRBV14	TRBJ1-1	TGTGCCAGCAGCCAAGCTCCCGGACAGGGATACACCGAAGCTTTCTTT	CASSQAPGQGYTEAFF
.	.	TRBV7-2	TRBJ2-7	TGTGCCAGCAGCTTACAGTCTAGTTACCACGAGCAGTACTTC	CASSLQSSYHEQYF
.	.	TRBV12-3/TRBV12-4	TRBJ2-3	TGTGCCAGCAGTTTAGTGACCACAATGGGAGCAGATGCGCAGTATTTT	CASSLVTTMGADAQYF
.	TRBD1	TRBV20-1	TRBJ2-1	TGCAGTGCTGAACCGGGACAGACCTACAATGAGCAGTTCTTC	CSAEPGQTYNEQFF
.	TRBD2	TRBV11-2	TRBJ2-7	TGTGCCAGCAGCTCACGGGTAGCGGGAAATACCTACGAGCAGTACTTC	CASSSRVAGNTYEQYF
.	.	TRBV12-3/TRBV12-4	TRBJ1-6	TGTGCCAGCACTTCTCGAGGAACCGAACCCCTCCACTTT	CASTSRGTEPLHF
few	.	TRBV6-2/TRBV6-3	TRBJ2-3	TGTGCCAGCAGCTACATTGATACGCAGTATTTT	CASSYIDTQYF
.	.	TRBV20-1	TRBJ2-7	TGCAGTGCTAGAGAGGGGGAGCGTGGGGGCTACGAGCAGTACTTC	CSAREGERGGYEQYF
.	TRBD1	TRBV4-1	TRBJ2-2	TGCGCCAGCAGCTCGCCGGGACAGGGGGCTAACACCGGGGAGCTGTTTTTT	CASSSPGQGANTGELFF
.	.	TRBV6-2/TRBV6-3	TRBJ2-2	TGTGCCAGCAGTGCCCCGGGCGGTAGCGGCACGACCGGGGAGCTGTTTTTT	CASSAPGGSGTTGELFF
.	.	TRBV28	TRBJ2-7	TGTGCCAGCAGTTTATTCGGTTATTCAGGCGAGCAGTACTTC	CASSLFGYSGEQYF
.	TRBD1	TRBV6-6	TRBJ1-1	TGTGCCAGCAGATCCCTAGGGGGCGCTTTCACTGAAGCTTTCTTT	CASRSLGGAFTEAFF
.	TRBD2	TRBV29-1	TRBJ2-1	TGCAGCGCCCCTGCGGCCAGCGGGAAAGGCTCCTACAATGAGCAGTTCTTC	CSAPAASGKGSYNEQFF
.	.	TRBV29-1	TRBJ2-4	TGCAGCGTTCGGGGGGCCAAAAACATTCAGTACTTC	CSVRGAKNIQYF
.	TRBD1	TRBV25-1	TRBJ1-1	TGTGCCAGCAGTGCATGGGACAGAGACACTGAAGCTTTCTTT	CASSAWDRDTEAFF
few	.	TRBV7-3	TRBJ2-7	TGTGCCAGCAGCTCCACCATTGCAAGCGAGCAGTACTTC	CASSSTIASEQYF
few	TRBD1	TRBV6-2/TRBV6-3	TRBJ2-7	TGTGCCAGCAGTTCGGGACAGGCCGAGCAGTACTTC	CASSSGQAEQYF
.	.	TRBV12-3/TRBV12-4	TRBJ1-5	TGTGCCAGCAGTTTCGAGCAGCTTAGCAATCAGCCCCAGCATTTT	CASSFEQLSNQPQHF
.	.	TRBV3-1	TRBJ2-3	TGTGCCAGCAGCCAACGAGGGGCCATGAAGGCAGATACGCAGTATTTT	CASSQRGAMKADTQYF
.	TRBD2	TRBV6-5	TRBJ2-7	TGTGCCAGCAGTTACTTTTCCGGGACTAACTACGAGCAGTACTTC	CASSYFSGTNYEQYF
.	TRBD1	TRBV7-9	TRBJ1-2	TGTGCCAGCAGCCTCAACCGGGACAGCTATGGCTACACCTTC	CASSLNRDSYGYTF
few	.	TRBV29-1	TRBJ2-7	TGCAGCGTAACAGGGAACCCCTACGAGCAGTACTTC	CSVTGNPYEQYF
few	.	TRBV5-1	TRBJ2-3	TGCGCCAGCAGCTTGTCAGTTTTACCCGATACGCAGTATTTT	CASSLSVLPDTQYF
.	.	TRBV9	TRBJ2-7	TGTGCCAGCAGCGTTGGAGGGTACCCCTCCTACGAGCAGTACTTC	CASSVGGYPSYEQYF
.	.	TRBV20-1	TRBJ2-7	TGCAGTGCTGACCAGGTGGTCAGTGGCGAGCAGTACTTC	CSADQVVSGEQYF
few	.	TRBV7-2	TRBJ2-7	TGTGCCAGCAGCACAGGACTACACTACGAGCAGTACTTC	CASSTGLHYEQYF
.	.	TRBV18	TRBJ1-2	TGTGCCAGCTCACCAACGGAAGCTAACTATGGCTACACCTTC	CASSPTEANYGYTF
.	TRBD1	TRBV28	TRBJ1-2	TGTGCCAGCAGTTTCCCAGGACAGGCGCTAGTGACTTATGGCTACACCTTC	CASSFPGQALVTYGYTF
.	TRBD2	TRBV15	TRBJ2-1	TGTGCCACCAGCAGATCGCCTAGTACTAGCGGGAGCGGGAAGTCGCAGTTCTTC	CATSRSPSTSGSGKSQFF
.	.	TRBV12-3/TRBV12-4	TRBJ2-3	TGTGCCAGCAGTTTAGTCAGGGAGAGAGCAGATGCGCAGTATTTT	CASSLVRERADAQYF
.	.	TRBV7-2	TRBJ2-1	TGTGCCAGCAGCTCCAGCGGCAGCCCCCTCAATGAGCAGTTCTTC	CASSSSGSPLNEQFF
.	.	TRBV29-1	TRBJ2-7	TGCAGCGTTGAACGGGACGGCTCCTACGAGCAGTACTTC	CSVERDGSYEQYF
.	.	TRBV6-2/TRBV6-3	TRBJ2-3	TGTGCCAGCAGTTACTCCAGGACAGCCTACACAGATACGCAGTATTTT	CASSYSRTAYTDTQYF
few	TRBD2	TRBV28	TRBJ2-5	TGTGCCAGCAGTTCCAGACTAGCGCGGACCCATCTAGAACAAGAGACCCAGTACTTC	CASSSRLARTHLEQETQYF
.	.	TRBV12-3/TRBV12-4	TRBJ1-5	TGTGCCAGCAGTTTAGGATACGGGGATCAGCCCCAGCATTTT	CASSLGYGDQPQHF
.	TRBD2	TRBV5-1	TRBJ2-1	TGCGCCAGCCGCGAACTAGCGGGAGAGGATGAGCAGTTCTTC	CASRELAGEDEQFF
few	.	TRBV24-1	TRBJ2-1	TGTCAAACGATGGGGTACAATGAGCAGTTCTTC	CQTMGYNEQFF
.	TRBD1	TRBV5-1	TRBJ2-2	TGCGCCAGCAGCTCTAGGGGGCGGTTCAACACCGGGGAGCTGTTTTTT	CASSSRGRFNTGELFF
.	TRBD2	TRBV2	TRBJ2-1	TGTGCCAGCAGTGAAGCGCGGGGGTATGAGCAGTTCTTC	CASSEARGYEQFF
.	.	TRBV2	TRBJ2-3	TGTGCCAGCACCGAGGGGAGGGGGCCAGATACGCAGTATTTT	CASTEGRGPDTQYF
.	.	TRBV7-8	TRBJ2-5	TGTGCCAGCAGTGCCCCCGAGACCCAGTACTTC	CASSAPETQYF
.	.	TRBV29-1	TRBJ1-1	TGCAGCGTTATAGTGGGAGACATGAACACTGAAGCTTTCTTT	CSVIVGDMNTEAFF
.	.	TRBV10-3	TRBJ2-5	TGTGCCATCATGCAGGGACATCAACAGACCCAGTACTTC	CAIMQGHQQTQYF
.	.	TRBV20-1	TRBJ2-4	TGCAGTGCACCTGACCACATCAACATTCAGTACTTC	CSAPDHINIQYF
.	.	TRBV5-1	TRBJ1-2	TGCGCCAGCAGCTGGGGACCGCGGGACCTATCTGGCTACACCTTC	CASSWGPRDLSGYTF
.	TRBD2	TRBV4-2	TRBJ2-5	TGTGCCAGCAGCCAAGGGGGGGGACTAGCAGCTCAAGAGACCCAGTACTTC	CASSQGGGLAAQETQYF